This entry concerns a single T cell receptor beta chain. The junction had 4 bases not matched to a gene; V was cut back by 6 bases and J by 0 bases. The CDR3 length is 14 residues. CDR1 is MRHNA, CDR2 SNTAGT, per germline. The data originate from a study of glioma-infiltrating T cells after dendritic cell vaccination. The wider study: Monocyte-derived dendritic cells, cultured seven days with IL-4 and GM-CSF, were pulsed with autologous tumor lysate.

The immunoSEQ assay amplified TCRB CDR3 from up to roughly 2 ug DNA. Data came from immunoSEQ multiplex PCR; TCRdb stores just in-frame clones and leaves some out. The sample consists of some 91,000 clones, approximately 75% of them appearing once. Time point: after dendritic cell vaccination, including at tumor progression/relapse. The starting material was blood, obtained after dendritic cell vaccination. V usage is TRBV6-4 and J usage is TRBJ1-1; 7 positions match TRBD1. This TCR was sampled from a human donor with glioblastoma. CDR3 nucleotides: TGTGCCAGCAGACAGGGGCCTATGAACACTGAAGCTTTCTTT. Its protein product is CASRQGPMNTEAFF.